The 9 T cell receptor beta chains in this list originate from one sample, sequenced in a study of cytomegalovirus exposure and HLA in healthy donors. Vbeta (60) and Jbeta (13) primers were used in the PCR. Data came from immunoSEQ multiplex PCR; TCRdb stores just in-frame clones and leaves some out. Altogether 87,000 or so clones are present, 64% being singletons, with the ten largest covering roughly 3.2%. The sequencing input was PBMCs. The source is a man aged 55 to 70 in good health and CMV-seronegative.

This chain connects TRBV7-2 to TRBJ2-5; TRBD2 agrees at 9 bases. Germline V gene data show CDR1 as SGHTA and CDR2 as FQGNSA. The CDR3 length is 17 residues. The trim removed 5 bases at V and 1 base at J, leaving 11 bases unmatched. The CDR3 sequence: CASSQGLAGAPQETQYF. As DNA, the CDR3 is TGTGCCAGCAGCCAGGGACTAGCAGGGGCACCCCAAGAGACCCAGTACTTC. Full variable domain (outside the CDR3, taken from reference TRBV7-2 and TRBJ2-5): GAGVSQSPSNKVTEKGKDVELRCDPISGHTALYWYRQSLGQGLEFLIYFQGNSAPDKSGLPSDRFSAERTGGSVSTLTIQRTQQEDSAVYLCASSQGLAGAPQETQYFGPGTRLLVL.

A single count supports this clone. The chain links TRBV4-2 to TRBJ1-5; 9 bases fit TRBD1. After removal of 2 bases from V and 4 bases from J, the junction contained 6 bases not matched to a gene. The germline V gene has CDR1 LGHNA and CDR2 YNFKEQ. The CDR3 covers 16 residues. The DNA of the CDR3 is TGTGCCAGCAGCCAAACCGGGACAGGGTTTAATCAGCCCCAGCATTTT. Its protein is CASSQTGTGFNQPQHF.

This clone was observed a few times. J is TRBJ2-3 and V is TRBV7-3, with 7 positions matching TRBD1. CDR3 size: 15 residues. With 5 bases clipped from V and 1 base from J, the junction kept 6 bases outside the gene matches. Per germline, CDR1 SGHTA and CDR2 FQGTGA. CDR3: CASSPTGTGTDTQYF. The CDR3 nucleotides read TGTGCCAGCAGCCCCACCGGGACAGGCACAGATACGCAGTATTTT.

The J gene is TRBJ2-7, the V gene TRBV7-2, with 7 bases lining up with TRBD1. Trimming took 6 bases from V and 12 from J; bases not matched to a gene: 20. CDR3 size: 15 residues. Per the germline V gene, CDR1 is SGHTA and CDR2 is FQGNSA. CDR3 amino acids: CASSSDSGTAFFRYF. The CDR3, as DNA: TGTGCCAGCAGTTCCGATTCCGGGACAGCTTTCTTTCGGTACTTC.

This clone occurred a few times. The rearrangement uses TRBV2 and TRBJ1-6; D gene ambiguous. The length of the CDR3 is 13 residues. Looked up from germline, CDR1 is SNHLY and CDR2 is FYNNEI. Trimming took off 3 bases at V and 6 bases at J, with 6 bases between the two ends. CDR3 sequence: CASSEALNSPLHF. DNA for the CDR3: TGTGCCAGCAGTGAGGCCCTTAATTCACCCCTCCACTTT.

This clone was counted between two and nine times. This chain uses TRBV11-3 with TRBJ2-7, with D unclear. The V end lost 0 bases, the J end lost 6 bases, and 6 bases lay between the germline ends. Looked up from germline, CDR1 is SGHNT and CDR2 is YENEEA. This CDR3 has 12 residues. The CDR3 sequence is CASSLDPSEQYF. As DNA, the CDR3 is TGTGCCAGCAGCTTAGACCCTTCCGAGCAGTACTTC.

The CDR3 spells CASNAVAGSYNEQFF. In DNA form, the CDR3 reads TGTGCCAGCAACGCGGTAGCGGGCTCCTACAATGAGCAGTTCTTC. The genes are TRBV6-1 and TRBJ2-1, with 7 bases identical to TRBD2. Germline trimming cut 7 bases from V and 0 bases from J; bases unmatched to any gene: 6. Per the germline V gene, CDR1 is MNHNS and CDR2 is SASEGT. The CDR3 spans 15 residues.

The chain carries TRBV19 and TRBJ1-2; a weak D match, TRBD1 (6 bases). The CDR3 extends over 14 amino acids. Germline V gene lookup returns CDR1 LNHDA and CDR2 SQIVND (reference sequence). V dropped 5 bases and J dropped 3 bases, with 13 bases sitting between them. CDR3 sequence (DNA): TGTGCCAGTAGTGGACAGCTCGCCGACTATGGCTACACCTTC. This encodes CASSGQLADYGYTF. Together with reference TRBV19 and TRBJ1-2, the CDR3 gives the full variable domain: DGGITQSPKYLFRKEGQNVTLSCEQNLNHDAMYWYRQDPGQGLRLIYYSQIVNDFQKGDIAEGYSVSREKKESFPLTVTSAQKNPTAFYLCASSGQLADYGYTFGSGTRLTVV.

This clone appeared a single time. This sequence joins TRBV19 and TRBJ1-2; TRBD1 matches at 9 bases. The germline gives CDR1 LNHDA, CDR2 SQIVND (reference sequence). The J segment lost 11 bases and the V segment lost 5 bases, leaving 18 bases of the junction unmatched. The CDR3 contains 16 residues. The chain's CDR3 is CASSPGQGLDYGGYTF. CDR3 coding DNA: TGTGCCAGTAGTCCCGGACAGGGGTTGGACTATGGAGGGTACACCTTC.